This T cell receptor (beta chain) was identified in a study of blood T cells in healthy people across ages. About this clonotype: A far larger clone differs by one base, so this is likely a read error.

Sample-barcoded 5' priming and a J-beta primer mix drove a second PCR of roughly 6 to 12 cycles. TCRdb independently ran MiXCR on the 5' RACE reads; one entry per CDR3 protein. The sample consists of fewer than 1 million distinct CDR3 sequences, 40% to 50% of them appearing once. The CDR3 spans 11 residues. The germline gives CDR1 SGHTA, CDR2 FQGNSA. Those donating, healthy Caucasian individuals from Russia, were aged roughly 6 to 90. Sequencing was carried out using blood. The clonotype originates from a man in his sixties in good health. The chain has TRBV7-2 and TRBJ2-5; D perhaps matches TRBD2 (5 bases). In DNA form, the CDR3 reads TGTGCCAGCAGCTTGAGGGAGACCCAGGACTTC. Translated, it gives CASSLRETQDF.